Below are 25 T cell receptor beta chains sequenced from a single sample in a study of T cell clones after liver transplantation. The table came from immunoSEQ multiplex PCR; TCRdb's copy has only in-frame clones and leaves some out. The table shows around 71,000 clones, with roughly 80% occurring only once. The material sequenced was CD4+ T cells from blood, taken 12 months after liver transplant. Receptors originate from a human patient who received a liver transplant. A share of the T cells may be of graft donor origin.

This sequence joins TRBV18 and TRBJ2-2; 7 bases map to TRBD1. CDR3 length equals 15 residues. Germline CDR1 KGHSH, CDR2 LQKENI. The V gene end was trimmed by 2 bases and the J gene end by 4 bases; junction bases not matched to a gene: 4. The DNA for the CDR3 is TGTGCCAGCTCACCAGAGACAGGGACCACCGGGGAGCTGTTTTTT. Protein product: CASSPETGTTGELFF.

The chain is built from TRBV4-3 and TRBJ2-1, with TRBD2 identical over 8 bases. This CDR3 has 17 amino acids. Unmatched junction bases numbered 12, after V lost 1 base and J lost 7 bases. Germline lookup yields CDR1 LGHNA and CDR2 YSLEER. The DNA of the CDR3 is TGCGCCAGCAGCCAAGGAACGGGAGGGCCCTTTTTAAATGAGCAGTTCTTC. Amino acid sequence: CASSQGTGGPFLNEQFF.

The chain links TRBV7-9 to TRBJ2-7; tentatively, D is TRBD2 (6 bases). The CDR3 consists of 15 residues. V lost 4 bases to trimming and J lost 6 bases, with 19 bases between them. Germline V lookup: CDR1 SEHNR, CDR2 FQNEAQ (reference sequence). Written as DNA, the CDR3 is TGTGCCAGCAGCTCGAACGGGAGATACGGGCGCGAGCAGTACTTC. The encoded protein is CASSSNGRYGREQYF.

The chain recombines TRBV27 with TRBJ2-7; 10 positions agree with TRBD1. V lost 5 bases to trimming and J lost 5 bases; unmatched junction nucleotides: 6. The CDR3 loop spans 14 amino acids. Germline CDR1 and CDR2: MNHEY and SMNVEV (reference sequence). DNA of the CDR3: TGTGCCAGCAGTCGGAGGGACAGGGGAAACGAGCAGTACTTC. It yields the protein CASSRRDRGNEQYF.

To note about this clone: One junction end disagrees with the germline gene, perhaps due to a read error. The CDR3 nucleotides are TGTGCCAGCAGCCTTCGGGGACAGGGCAAGCAGCCCCAGCATTTT. Its protein product is CASSLRGQGKQPQHF. The chain links TRBV16 to TRBJ1-5; 9 bases match TRBD1. This CDR3 spans 15 amino acids. The germline CDR1 and CDR2 sequences are KGHSY and FQNENV.

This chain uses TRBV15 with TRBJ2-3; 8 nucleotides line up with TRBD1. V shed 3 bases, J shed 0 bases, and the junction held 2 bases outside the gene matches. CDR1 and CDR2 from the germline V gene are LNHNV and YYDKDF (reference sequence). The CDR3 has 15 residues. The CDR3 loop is CATSRDRASTDTQYF. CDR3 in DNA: TGTGCCACCAGCAGGGACAGGGCTAGCACAGATACGCAGTATTTT. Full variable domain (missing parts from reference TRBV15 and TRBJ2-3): DAMVIQNPRYQVTQFGKPVTLSCSQTLNHNVMYWYQQKSSQAPKLLFHYYDKDFNNEADTPDNFQSRRPNTSFCFLDIRSPGLGDTAMYLCATSRDRASTDTQYFGPGTRLTVL.

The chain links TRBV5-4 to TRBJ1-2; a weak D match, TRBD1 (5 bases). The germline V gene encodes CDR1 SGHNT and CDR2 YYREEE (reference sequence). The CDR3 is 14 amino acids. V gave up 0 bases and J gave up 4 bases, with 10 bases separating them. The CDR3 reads CASSLVDGGYGYTF. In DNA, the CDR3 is TGTGCCAGCAGCTTGGTCGACGGGGGCTATGGCTACACCTTC.

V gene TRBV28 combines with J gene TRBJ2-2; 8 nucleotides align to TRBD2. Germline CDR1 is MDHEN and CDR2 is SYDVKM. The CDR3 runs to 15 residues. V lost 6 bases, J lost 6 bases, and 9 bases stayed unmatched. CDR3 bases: TGTGCCAGCAGATCAGCGGGAGAAGCGGCCGGGGAGCTGTTTTTT. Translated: CASRSAGEAAGELFF.

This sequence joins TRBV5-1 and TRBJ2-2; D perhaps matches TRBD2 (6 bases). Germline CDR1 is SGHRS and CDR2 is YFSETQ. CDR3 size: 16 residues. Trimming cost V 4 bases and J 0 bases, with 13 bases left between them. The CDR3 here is CASSQHGRANTGELFF. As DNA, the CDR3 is TGCGCCAGCAGCCAACACGGGAGAGCGAACACCGGGGAGCTGTTTTTT.

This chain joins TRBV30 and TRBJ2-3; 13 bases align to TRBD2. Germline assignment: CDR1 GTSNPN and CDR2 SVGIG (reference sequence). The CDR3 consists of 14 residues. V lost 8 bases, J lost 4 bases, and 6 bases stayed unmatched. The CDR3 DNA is TGTGCCCGAAGACTAGCGGGAGGAGCAGATACGCAGTATTTT. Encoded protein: CARRLAGGADTQYF.

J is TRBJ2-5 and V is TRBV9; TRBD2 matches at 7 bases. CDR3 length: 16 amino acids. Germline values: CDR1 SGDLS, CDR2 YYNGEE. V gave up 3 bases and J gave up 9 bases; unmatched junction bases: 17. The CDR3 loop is CASSARSTGGSGAQYF. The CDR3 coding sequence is TGTGCCAGCAGCGCCCGTTCGACGGGAGGATCGGGGGCCCAGTACTTC. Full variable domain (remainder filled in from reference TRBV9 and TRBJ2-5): DSGVTQTPKHLITATGQRVTLRCSPRSGDLSVYWYQQSLDQGLQFLIQYYNGEERAKGNILERFSAQQFPDLHSELNLSSLELGDSALYFCASSARSTGGSGAQYFGPGTRLLVL.

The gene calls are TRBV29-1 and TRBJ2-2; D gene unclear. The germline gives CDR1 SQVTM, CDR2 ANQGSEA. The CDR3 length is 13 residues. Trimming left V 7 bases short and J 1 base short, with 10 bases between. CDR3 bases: TGCAGCGCAGGTGATTTGAACACCGGGGAGCTGTTTTTT. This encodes CSAGDLNTGELFF.

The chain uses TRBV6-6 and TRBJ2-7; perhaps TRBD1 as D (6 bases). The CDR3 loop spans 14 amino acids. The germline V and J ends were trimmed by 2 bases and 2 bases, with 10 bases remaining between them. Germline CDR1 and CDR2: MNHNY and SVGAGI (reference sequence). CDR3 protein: CASSYADSPYEQYF. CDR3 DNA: TGTGCCAGCAGTTACGCGGACAGTCCCTACGAGCAGTACTTC.

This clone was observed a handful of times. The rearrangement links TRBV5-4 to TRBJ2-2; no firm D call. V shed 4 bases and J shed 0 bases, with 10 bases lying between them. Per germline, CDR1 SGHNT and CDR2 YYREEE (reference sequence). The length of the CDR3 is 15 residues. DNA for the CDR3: TGTGCCAGCAGCGTATGGACCGCGAACACCGGGGAGCTGTTTTTT. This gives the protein CASSVWTANTGELFF.

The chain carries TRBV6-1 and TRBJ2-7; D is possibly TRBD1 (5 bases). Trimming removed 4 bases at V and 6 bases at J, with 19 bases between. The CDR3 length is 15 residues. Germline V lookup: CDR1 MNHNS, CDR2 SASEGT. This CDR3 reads CASSAVLAGRSEQYF. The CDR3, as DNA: TGTGCCAGCAGTGCAGTTTTGGCAGGGCGCTCCGAGCAGTACTTC.

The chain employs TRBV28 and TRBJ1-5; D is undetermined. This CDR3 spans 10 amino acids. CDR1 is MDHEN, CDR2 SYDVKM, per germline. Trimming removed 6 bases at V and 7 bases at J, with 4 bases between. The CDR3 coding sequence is TGTGCCAGCAGCTTACAGCCCCAGCATTTT. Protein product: CASSLQPQHF.

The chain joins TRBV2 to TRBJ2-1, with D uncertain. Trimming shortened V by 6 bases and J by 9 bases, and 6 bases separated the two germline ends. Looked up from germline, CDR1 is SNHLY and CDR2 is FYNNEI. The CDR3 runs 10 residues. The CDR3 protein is CASRVGEQFF. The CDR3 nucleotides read TGTGCCAGCAGGGTTGGTGAGCAGTTCTTC.

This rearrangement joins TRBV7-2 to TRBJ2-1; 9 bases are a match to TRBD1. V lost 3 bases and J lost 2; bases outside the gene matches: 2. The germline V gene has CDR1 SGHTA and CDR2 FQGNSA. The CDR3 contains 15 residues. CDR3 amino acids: CASSLDRGAYNEQFF. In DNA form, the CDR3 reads TGTGCCAGCAGCTTGGACAGGGGCGCCTACAATGAGCAGTTCTTC.

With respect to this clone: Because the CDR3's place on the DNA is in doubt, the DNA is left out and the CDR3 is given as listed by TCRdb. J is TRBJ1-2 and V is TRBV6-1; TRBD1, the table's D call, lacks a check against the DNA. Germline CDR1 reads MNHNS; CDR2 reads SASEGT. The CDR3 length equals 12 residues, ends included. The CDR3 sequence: CASILGHDGYTF.

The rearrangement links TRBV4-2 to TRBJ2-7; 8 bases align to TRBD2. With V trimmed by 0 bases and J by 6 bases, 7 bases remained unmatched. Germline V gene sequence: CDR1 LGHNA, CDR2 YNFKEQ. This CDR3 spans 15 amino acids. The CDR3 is CASSQDRTSKGEQYF. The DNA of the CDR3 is TGTGCCAGCAGCCAAGACAGGACTAGCAAAGGCGAGCAGTACTTC.

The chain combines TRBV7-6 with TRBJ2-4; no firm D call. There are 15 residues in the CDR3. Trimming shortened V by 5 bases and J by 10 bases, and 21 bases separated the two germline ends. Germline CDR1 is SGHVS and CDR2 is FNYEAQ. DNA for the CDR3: TGTGCCAGCAGCCCCAGCGTTTCCCAGGCTGGTATTCAGTACTTC. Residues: CASSPSVSQAGIQYF. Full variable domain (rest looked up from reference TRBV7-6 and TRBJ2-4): GAGVSQSPRYKVTKRGQDVALRCDPISGHVSLYWYRQALGQGPEFLTYFNYEAQQDKSGLPNDRFSAERPEGSISTLTIQRTEQRDSAMYRCASSPSVSQAGIQYFGAGTRLSVL.

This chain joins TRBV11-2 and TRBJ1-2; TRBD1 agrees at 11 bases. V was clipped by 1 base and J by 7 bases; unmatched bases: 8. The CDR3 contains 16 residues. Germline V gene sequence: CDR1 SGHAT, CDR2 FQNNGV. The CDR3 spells CASSLVGTGGLIGYTF. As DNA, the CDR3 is TGTGCCAGCAGCTTAGTAGGGACAGGGGGTCTGATTGGCTACACCTTC.

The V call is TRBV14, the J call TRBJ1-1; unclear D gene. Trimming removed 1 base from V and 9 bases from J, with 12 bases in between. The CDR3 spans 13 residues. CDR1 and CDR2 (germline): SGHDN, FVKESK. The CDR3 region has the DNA TGTGCCAGCAGCCAAGGAGGAGTAAGAAAAGCTTTCTTT. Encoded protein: CASSQGGVRKAFF.

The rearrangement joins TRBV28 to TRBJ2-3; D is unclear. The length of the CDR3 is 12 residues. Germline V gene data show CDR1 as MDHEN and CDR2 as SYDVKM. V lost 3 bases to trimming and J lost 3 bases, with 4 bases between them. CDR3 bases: TGTGCCAGCAGTTTCTTTACAGATACGCAGTATTTT. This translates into CASSFFTDTQYF.

The CDR3 sequence is CASSISGQGAYEQYF. The CDR3 bases are TGTGCCAGTAGTATCTCGGGACAGGGTGCCTACGAGCAGTACTTC. This chain connects TRBV19 to TRBJ2-7; 9 positions agree with TRBD1. V trimming: 3 bases; J trimming: 2 bases; junction bases outside the gene matches: 5. The CDR3 is made up of 15 amino acids. CDR1 LNHDA and CDR2 SQIVND come from the germline V gene (reference sequence). The entire variable domain, with the rest obtained from reference TRBV19 and TRBJ2-7, is as follows: DGGITQSPKYLFRKEGQNVTLSCEQNLNHDAMYWYRQDPGQGLRLIYYSQIVNDFQKGDIAEGYSVSREKKESFPLTVTSAQKNPTAFYLCASSISGQGAYEQYFGPGTRLTVT.